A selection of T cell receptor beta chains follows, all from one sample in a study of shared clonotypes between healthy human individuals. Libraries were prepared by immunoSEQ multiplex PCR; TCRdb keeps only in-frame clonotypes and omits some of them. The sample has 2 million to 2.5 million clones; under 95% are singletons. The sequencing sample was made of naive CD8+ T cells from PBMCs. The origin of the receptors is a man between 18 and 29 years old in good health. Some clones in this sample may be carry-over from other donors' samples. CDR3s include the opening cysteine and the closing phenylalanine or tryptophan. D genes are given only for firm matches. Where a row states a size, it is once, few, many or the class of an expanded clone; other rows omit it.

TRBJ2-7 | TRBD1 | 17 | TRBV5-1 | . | TGCGCCAGCAGCTCCTTCCCCGGACAGGGGAGACTAGCCGAGCAGTACTTC | CASSSFPGQGRLAEQYF
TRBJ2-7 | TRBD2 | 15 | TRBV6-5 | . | TGTGCCAGCAGCCAAGAAGGGACTAGCTCCTACGAGCAGTACTTC | CASSQEGTSSYEQYF
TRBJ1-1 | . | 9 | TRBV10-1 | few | TGCGCCAGCAGTGCTCAAGCTTTCTTT | CASSAQAFF
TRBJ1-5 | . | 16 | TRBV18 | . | TGTGCCAGCTCACCACCGTCGAGGGACATCAATCAGCCCCAGCATTTT | CASSPPSRDINQPQHF
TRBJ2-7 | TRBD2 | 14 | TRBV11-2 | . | TGTGCCAGCAGCCCGGCCGGGGGGAGGAACGAGCAGTACTTC | CASSPAGGRNEQYF
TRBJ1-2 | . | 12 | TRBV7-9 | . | TGTGCCAGCCAGGACTCGTACTATGGCTACACCTTC | CASQDSYYGYTF
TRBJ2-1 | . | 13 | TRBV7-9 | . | TGTGCCAGCAGCTCGGCGAGGGGCTCGGAGCAGTTCTTC | CASSSARGSEQFF
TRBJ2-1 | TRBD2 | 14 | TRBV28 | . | TGTGCCAGCACCCAGACTAGCGTGTACAATGAGCAGTTCTTC | CASTQTSVYNEQFF
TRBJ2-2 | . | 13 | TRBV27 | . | TGTGCCAGCAGTCTGGGGGCGGGCGGGGAGCTGTTTTTT | CASSLGAGGELFF
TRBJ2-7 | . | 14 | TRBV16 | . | TGTGCCAGCAGCCAATTCCGCAGGGCCAACGAGCAGTACTTC | CASSQFRRANEQYF
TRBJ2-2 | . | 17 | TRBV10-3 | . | TGTGCCATAAGTCTAGGGAGGGGACAGGTTGACACCGGGGAGCTGTTTTTT | CAISLGRGQVDTGELFF
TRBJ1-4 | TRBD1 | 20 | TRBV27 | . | TGTGCCAGCAGTTTAAAAGGCAGGGGGCGGATTGGGGAAACTAATGAAAAACTGTTTTTT | CASSLKGRGRIGETNEKLFF
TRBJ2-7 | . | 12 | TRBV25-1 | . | TGTGCCAGCAGTTTACCCAGCGGCGAGCAGTACTTC | CASSLPSGEQYF
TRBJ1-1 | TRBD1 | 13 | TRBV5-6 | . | TGTGCCAGCAGCTGGGGGACAGGGCAAAAAGCTTTCTTT | CASSWGTGQKAFF
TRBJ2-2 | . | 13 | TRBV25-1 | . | TGTGCCAGCAATGGAGGTCGGACCGGGGAGCTGTTTTTT | CASNGGRTGELFF
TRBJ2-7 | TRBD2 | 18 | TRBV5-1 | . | TGCGCCAGCAGCCTTTTTGCGGGACTAGCGGGAAGATCCTACGAGCAGTACTTC | CASSLFAGLAGRSYEQYF
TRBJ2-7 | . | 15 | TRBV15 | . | TGTGCCACCAGCGGACTACAGGGTGGAAAGGGTGAGCAGTACTTC | CATSGLQGGKGEQYF
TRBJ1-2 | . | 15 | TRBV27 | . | TGTGCCAGCAGAAAAACTACACAGGGATCCTATGGCTACACCTTC | CASRKTTQGSYGYTF
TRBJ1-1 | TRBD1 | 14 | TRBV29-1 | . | TGCAGCGGTTGGACAGGGGGCCTGTACACTGAAGCTTTCTTT | CSGWTGGLYTEAFF
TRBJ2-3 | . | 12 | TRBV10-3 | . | TGTGCCATCAGTGAGATCTCAGATACGCAGTATTTT | CAISEISDTQYF
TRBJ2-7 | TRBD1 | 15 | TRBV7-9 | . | TGTGCCAGCAGCCCTGTAGAGACAGGGTTCCACGAGCAGTACTTC | CASSPVETGFHEQYF
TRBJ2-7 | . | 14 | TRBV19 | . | TGTGCCAGTAGTATAGTCGGAGCCTCCTACGAGCAGTACTTC | CASSIVGASYEQYF
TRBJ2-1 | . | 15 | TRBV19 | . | TGTGCCAGTAGTATAAACCAGCGGGCCAACAATGAGCAGTTCTTC | CASSINQRANNEQFF
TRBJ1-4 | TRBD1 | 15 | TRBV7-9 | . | TGTGCCAGCAGCACTCGGACAGGGGACGATGAAAAACTGTTTTTT | CASSTRTGDDEKLFF
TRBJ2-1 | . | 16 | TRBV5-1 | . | TGCGCCAGCAGCTTTGGTAAGGGAAGCTCCTACAATGAGCAGTTCTTC | CASSFGKGSSYNEQFF
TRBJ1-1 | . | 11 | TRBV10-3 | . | TGTGCCATCAGCCGGGACGCCGAAGCTTTCTTT | CAISRDAEAFF
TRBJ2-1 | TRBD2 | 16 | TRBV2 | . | TGTGCCAGCAGCGAGCCTTTAGCGGGAGGATACAATGAGCAGTTCTTC | CASSEPLAGGYNEQFF
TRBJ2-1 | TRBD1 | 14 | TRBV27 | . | TGTGCCAGCCGGGACAGGGGGACCTACAATGAGCAGTTCTTC | CASRDRGTYNEQFF
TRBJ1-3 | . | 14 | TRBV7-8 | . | TGTGCCAGCAGCTTAGAGGTCTCTGGAAACACCATATATTTT | CASSLEVSGNTIYF
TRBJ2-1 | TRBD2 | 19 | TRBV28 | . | TGTGCCAGCAGTCCACTAGCGGGAGGGCCGGAGCGCTCCCCCGTTGAGCAGTTCTTC | CASSPLAGGPERSPVEQFF
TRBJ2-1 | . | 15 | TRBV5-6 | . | TGTGCCAGCAGCTTGATGACGGATTCCTACAATGAGCAGTTCTTC | CASSLMTDSYNEQFF
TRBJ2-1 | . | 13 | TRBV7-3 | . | TGTGCCAGCAGCTTTGGCGTTATCGATGAGCAGTTCTTC | CASSFGVIDEQFF
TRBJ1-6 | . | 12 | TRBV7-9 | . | TGTGCCAGCAGCTCCGGGAATTCACCCCTCCACTTT | CASSSGNSPLHF
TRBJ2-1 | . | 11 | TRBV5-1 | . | TGCGCCAGCAGCCCTCACAATGAGCAGTTCTTC | CASSPHNEQFF
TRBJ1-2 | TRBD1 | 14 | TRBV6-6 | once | TGTGCCAGCAGTTACGAGGGGGCCGACTATGGCTACACCTTC | CASSYEGADYGYTF
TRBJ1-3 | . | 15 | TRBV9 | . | TGTGCCAGCAGCGCCACCTGGGGAACTGGAAACACCATATATTTT | CASSATWGTGNTIYF
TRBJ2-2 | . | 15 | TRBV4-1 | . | TGCGCCAGCAGCTTTGACAGGATGCTTGACGGGGAGCTGTTTTTT | CASSFDRMLDGELFF
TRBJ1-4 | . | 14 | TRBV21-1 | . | TGTGCCAGCAGCACGCCGGGACAGAATGAAAAACTGTTTTTT | CASSTPGQNEKLFF
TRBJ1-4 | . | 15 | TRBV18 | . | TGTGCCAGCTCACCTGGGTCTCGTCGGTATGAAAAACTGTTTTTT | CASSPGSRRYEKLFF
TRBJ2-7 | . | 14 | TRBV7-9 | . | TGTGCCAGCAGCTCAGCGATGCTCCCCTACGAGCAGTACTTC | CASSSAMLPYEQYF
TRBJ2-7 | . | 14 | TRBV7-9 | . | TGTGCCAGCAGCCCCCCGAGGGAGGCCTACGAGCAGTACTTC | CASSPPREAYEQYF
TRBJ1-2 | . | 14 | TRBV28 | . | TGTGCCAGCAGTTTTGCGGGGGTTGGCTATGGCTACACCTTC | CASSFAGVGYGYTF
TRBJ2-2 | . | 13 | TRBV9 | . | TGTGCCAGCAGCGTCACCAACACCGGGGAGCTGTTTTTT | CASSVTNTGELFF
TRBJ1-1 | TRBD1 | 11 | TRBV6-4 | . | TGTGCCAGCAGTCGACAGGGGGGAGCTTTCTTT | CASSRQGGAFF
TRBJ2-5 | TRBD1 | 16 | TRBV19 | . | TGTGCCAGTAGTATCGAGACAGGGGAGCACCAAGAGACCCAGTACTTC | CASSIETGEHQETQYF
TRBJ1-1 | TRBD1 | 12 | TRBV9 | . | TGTGCCAGCGGACAGGGGGGTACTGAAGCTTTCTTT | CASGQGGTEAFF
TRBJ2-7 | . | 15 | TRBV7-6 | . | TGTGCCAGCAGCTTAGCGGGGGACGGTACCTACGAGCAGTACTTC | CASSLAGDGTYEQYF
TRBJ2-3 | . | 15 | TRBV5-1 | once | TGCGCCAGCAGCTTGGAAGCCGGGGCAAGAGATACGCAGTATTTT | CASSLEAGARDTQYF
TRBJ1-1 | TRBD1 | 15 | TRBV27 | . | TGTGCCAGCAGTTCCCCCGGGACAGGGGACACTGAAGCTTTCTTT | CASSSPGTGDTEAFF
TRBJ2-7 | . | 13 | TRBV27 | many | TGTGCCAGCAGTTTCTCGAGCTCCTACGAGCAGTACTTC | CASSFSSSYEQYF
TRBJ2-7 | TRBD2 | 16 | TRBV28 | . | TGTGCCAGCAGTGACGGGCTAGCGGGAGGCCGCTACGAGCAGTACTTC | CASSDGLAGGRYEQYF
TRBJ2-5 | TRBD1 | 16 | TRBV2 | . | TGTGCCAGCAGCGATCCTGGGGGACAGCGACAAGAGACCCAGTACTTC | CASSDPGGQRQETQYF